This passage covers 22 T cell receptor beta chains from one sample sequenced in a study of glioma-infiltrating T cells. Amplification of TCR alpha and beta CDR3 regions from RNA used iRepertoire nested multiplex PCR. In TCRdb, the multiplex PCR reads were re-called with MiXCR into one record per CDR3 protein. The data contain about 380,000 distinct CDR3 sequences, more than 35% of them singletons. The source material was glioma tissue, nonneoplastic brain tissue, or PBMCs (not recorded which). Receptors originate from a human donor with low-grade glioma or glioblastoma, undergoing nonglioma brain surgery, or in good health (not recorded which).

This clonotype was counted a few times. The CDR3 reads CASSLVDRVDGYTF. The CDR3 DNA sequence: TGCGCCAGCAGCTTGGTGGACAGGGTGGATGGCTACACCTTC. This chain links TRBV5-1 with TRBJ1-2; the match to TRBD1 covers 8 bases. Trimming removed 0 bases from V and 6 bases from J; junction bases left unmatched: 4. CDR1 and CDR2 (germline): SGHRS, YFSETQ. The CDR3 consists of 14 residues.

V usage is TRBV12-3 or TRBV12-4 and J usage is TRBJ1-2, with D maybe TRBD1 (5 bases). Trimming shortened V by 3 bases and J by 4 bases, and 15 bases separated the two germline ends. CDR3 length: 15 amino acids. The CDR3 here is CASSFGALRGYGYTF. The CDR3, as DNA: TGTGCCAGCAGTTTTGGGGCCCTCCGGGGCTATGGCTACACCTTC.

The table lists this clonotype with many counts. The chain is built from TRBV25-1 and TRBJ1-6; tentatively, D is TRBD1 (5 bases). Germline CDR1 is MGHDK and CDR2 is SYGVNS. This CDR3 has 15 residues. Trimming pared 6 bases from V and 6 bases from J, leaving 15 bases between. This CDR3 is CASSRRATLNSPLHF. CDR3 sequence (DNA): TGTGCCAGCAGCCGCAGGGCGACCCTTAATTCACCCCTCCACTTT.

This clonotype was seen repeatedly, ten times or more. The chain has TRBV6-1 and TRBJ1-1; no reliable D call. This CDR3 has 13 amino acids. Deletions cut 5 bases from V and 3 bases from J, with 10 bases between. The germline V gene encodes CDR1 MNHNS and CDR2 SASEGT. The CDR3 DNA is TGTGCCAGCAGTTATATTAGGGACACTGAAGCTTTCTTT. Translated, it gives CASSYIRDTEAFF.

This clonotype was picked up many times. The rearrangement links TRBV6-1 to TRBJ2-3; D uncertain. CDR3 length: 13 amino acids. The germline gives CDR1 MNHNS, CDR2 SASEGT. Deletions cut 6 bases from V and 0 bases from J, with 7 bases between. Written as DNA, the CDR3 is TGTGCCAGCAGGGATAGAAGCACAGATACGCAGTATTTT. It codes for CASRDRSTDTQYF.

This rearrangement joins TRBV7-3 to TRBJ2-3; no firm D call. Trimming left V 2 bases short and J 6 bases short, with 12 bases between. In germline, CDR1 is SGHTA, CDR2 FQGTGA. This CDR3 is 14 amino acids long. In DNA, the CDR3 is TGTGCCAGCAGCTTATCAAGCTATTCGGATACGCAGTATTTT. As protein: CASSLSSYSDTQYF.

The chain's CDR3 is CSARNALVGSYEQFF. The DNA for the CDR3 is TGCAGTGCTAGAAACGCACTAGTAGGGTCTTATGAGCAGTTCTTC. The chain joins TRBV20-1 to TRBJ2-1; maybe TRBD2 (5 bases). The germline V and J ends were trimmed by 2 bases and 8 bases, with 19 bases remaining between them. CDR3 length: 15 amino acids. The V gene's germline CDR1 is DFQATT and CDR2 SNEGSKA (reference sequence).

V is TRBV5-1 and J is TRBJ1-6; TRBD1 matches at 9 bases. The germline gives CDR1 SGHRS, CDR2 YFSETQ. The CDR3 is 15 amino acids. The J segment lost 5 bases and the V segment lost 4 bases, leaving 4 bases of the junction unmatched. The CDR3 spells CASSEGQGNNSPLHF. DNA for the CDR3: TGCGCCAGCAGCGAAGGACAGGGGAATAATTCACCCCTCCACTTT.

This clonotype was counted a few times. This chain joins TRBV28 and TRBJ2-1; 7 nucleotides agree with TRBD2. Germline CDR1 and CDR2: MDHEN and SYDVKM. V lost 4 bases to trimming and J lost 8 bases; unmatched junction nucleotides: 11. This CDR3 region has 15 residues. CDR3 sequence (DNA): TGTGCCAGCAGTTCCTCTCTAGCGGCCGAGGATGAGCAGTTCTTC. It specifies CASSSSLAAEDEQFF.

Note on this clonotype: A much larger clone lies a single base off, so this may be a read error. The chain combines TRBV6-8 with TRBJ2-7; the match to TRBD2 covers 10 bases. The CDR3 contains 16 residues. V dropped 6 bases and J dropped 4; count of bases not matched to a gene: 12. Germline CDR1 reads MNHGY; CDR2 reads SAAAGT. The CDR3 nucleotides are TGTGCCAGCAGGTCCCCAGGACTAGCGGTATCTTACGAGCAGTACTTC. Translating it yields CASRSPGLAVSYEQYF.

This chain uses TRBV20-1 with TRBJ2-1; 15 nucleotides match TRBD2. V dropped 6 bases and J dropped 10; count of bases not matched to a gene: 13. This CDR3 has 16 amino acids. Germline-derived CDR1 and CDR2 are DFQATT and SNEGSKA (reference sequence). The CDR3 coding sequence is TGCAGTGCCTTACGCGGGACTAGCGGGAGGCGGGGGGAGCAGTTCTTC. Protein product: CSALRGTSGRRGEQFF.

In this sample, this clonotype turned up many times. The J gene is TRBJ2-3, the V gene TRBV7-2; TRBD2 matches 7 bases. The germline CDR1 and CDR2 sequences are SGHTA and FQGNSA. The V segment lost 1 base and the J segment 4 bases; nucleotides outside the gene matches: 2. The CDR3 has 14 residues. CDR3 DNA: TGTGCCAGCAGCTTAGGCGGGAGTGCAGATACGCAGTATTTT. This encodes CASSLGGSADTQYF. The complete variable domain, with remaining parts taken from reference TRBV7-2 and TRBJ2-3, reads GAGVSQSPSNKVTEKGKDVELRCDPISGHTALYWYRQSLGQGLEFLIYFQGNSAPDKSGLPSDRFSAERTGGSVSTLTIQRTQQEDSAVYLCASSLGGSADTQYFGPGTRLTVL.

The CDR3 spells CASSRHGTSGAYEQYF. In DNA form, the CDR3 reads TGTGCCAGCAGTCGGCATGGGACTAGCGGGGCCTACGAGCAGTACTTC. The rearrangement joins TRBV6-1 to TRBJ2-7; 13 bases match TRBD2. J gave up 2 bases and V 5 bases, and 6 bases lay outside the gene matches. CDR1 is MNHNS, CDR2 SASEGT, per germline. The CDR3 runs 16 residues.

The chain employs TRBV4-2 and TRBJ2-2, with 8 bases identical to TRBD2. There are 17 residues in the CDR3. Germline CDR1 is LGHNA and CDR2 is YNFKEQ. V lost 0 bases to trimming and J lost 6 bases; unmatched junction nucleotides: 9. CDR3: CASSQDELADSPGELFF. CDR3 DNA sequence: TGTGCCAGCAGCCAAGATGAACTAGCGGACTCCCCCGGGGAGCTGTTTTTT.

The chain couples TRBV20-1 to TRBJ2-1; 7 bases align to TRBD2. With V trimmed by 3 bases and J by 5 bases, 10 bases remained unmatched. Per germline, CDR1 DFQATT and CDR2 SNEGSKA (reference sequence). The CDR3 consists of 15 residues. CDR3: CSASRAAGPNNEQFF. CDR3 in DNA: TGCAGTGCTAGCCGGGCAGCGGGGCCCAACAATGAGCAGTTCTTC.

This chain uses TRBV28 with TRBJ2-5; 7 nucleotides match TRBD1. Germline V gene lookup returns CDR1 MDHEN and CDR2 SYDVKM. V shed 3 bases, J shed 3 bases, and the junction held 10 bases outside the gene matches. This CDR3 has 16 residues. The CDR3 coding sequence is TGTGCCAGCAGTTTGGCTAAAGGACAGGAGAAAGAGACCCAGTACTTC. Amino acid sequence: CASSLAKGQEKETQYF. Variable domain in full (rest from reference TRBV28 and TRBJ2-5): DVKVTQSSRYLVKRTGEKVFLECVQDMDHENMFWYRQDPGLGLRLIYFSYDVKMKEKGDIPEGYSVSREKKERFSLILESASTNQTSMYLCASSLAKGQEKETQYFGPGTRLLVL.

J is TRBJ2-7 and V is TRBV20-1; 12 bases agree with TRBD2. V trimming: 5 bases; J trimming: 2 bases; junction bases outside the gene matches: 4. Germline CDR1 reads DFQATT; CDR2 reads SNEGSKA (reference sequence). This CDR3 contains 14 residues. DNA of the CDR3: TGCAGTGCTTGGACTAGCGGGGAGACCTACGAGCAGTACTTC. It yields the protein CSAWTSGETYEQYF.

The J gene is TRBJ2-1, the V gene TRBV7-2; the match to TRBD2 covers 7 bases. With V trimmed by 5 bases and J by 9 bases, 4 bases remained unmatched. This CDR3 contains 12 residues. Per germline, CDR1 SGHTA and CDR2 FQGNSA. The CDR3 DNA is TGTGCCAGCAGCGGACTAGATGGTGAGCAGTTCTTC. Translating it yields CASSGLDGEQFF.

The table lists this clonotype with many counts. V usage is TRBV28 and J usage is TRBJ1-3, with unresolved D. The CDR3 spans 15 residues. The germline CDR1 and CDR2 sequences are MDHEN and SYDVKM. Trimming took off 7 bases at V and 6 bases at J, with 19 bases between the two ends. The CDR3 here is CASKPQFYGANTIYF. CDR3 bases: TGTGCCAGCAAACCTCAATTCTACGGTGCAAACACCATATATTTT.

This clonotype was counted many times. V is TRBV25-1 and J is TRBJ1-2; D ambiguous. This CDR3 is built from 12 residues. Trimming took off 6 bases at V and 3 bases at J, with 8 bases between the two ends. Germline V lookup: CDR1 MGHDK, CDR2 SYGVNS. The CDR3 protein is CASSEFYYGYTF. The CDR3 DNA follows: TGTGCCAGCAGCGAGTTCTACTATGGCTACACCTTC.

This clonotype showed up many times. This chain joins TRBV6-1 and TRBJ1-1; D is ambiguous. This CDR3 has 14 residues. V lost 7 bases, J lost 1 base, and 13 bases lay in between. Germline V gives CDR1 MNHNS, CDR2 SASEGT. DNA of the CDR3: TGTGCCAGCACCATAAAATGGTGGAACACTGAAGCTTTCTTT. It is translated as CASTIKWWNTEAFF.

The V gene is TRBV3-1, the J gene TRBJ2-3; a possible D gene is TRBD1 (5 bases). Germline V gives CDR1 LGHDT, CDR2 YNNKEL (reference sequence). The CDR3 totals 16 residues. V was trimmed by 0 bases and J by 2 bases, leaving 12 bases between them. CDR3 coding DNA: TGTGCCAGCAGCCAAGACTGGCAGGGATTCACAGATACGCAGTATTTT. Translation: CASSQDWQGFTDTQYF.